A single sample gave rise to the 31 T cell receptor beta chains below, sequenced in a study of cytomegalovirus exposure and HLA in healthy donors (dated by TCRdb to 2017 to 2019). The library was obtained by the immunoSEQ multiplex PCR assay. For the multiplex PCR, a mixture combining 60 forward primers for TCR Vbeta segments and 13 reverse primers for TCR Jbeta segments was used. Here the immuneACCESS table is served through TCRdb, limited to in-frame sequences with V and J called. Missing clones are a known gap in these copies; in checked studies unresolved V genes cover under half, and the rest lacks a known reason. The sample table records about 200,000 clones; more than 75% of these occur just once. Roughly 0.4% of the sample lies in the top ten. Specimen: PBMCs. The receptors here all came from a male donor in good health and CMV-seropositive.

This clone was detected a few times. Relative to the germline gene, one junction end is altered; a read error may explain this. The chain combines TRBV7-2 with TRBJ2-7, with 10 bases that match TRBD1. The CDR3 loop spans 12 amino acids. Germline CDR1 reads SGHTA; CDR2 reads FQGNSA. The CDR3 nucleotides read TGTGCCAGCAGACCGACAGGGGGCTGGCTTAACTTC. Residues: CASRPTGGWLNF.

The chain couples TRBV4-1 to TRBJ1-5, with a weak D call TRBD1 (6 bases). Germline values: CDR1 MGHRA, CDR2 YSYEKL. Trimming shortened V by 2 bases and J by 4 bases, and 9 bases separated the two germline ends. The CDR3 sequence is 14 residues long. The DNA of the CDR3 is TGCGCCAGCAGCCAATTCCAGGGGAATCAGCCCCAGCATTTT. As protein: CASSQFQGNQPQHF.

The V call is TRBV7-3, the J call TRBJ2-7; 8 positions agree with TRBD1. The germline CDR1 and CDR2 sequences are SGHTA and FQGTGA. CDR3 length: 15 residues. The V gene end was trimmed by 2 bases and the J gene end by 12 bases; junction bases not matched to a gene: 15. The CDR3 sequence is CASSLGPSGQEQRYF. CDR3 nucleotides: TGTGCCAGCAGCTTAGGACCATCGGGACAGGAGCAACGGTACTTC.

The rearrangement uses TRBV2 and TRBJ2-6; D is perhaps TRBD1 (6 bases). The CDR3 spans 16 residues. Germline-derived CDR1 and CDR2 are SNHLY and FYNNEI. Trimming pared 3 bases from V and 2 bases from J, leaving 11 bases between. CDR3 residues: CASSDEGGTGANVLTF. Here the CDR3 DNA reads TGTGCCAGCAGTGATGAAGGGGGAACTGGGGCCAACGTCCTGACTTTC.

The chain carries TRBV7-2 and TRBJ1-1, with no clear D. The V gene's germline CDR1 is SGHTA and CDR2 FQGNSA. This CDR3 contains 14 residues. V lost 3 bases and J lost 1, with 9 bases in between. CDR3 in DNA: TGTGCCAGCAGCTTTTCAGGTGGGAACACTGAAGCTTTCTTT. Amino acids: CASSFSGGNTEAFF.

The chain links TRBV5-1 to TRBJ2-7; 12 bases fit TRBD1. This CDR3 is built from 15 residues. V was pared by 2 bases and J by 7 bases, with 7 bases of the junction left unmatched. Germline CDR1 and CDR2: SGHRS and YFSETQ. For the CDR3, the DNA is TGCGCCAGCAGCTTAATGGGACAGGGGGCGGAAGAGCAGTACTTC. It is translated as CASSLMGQGAEEQYF.

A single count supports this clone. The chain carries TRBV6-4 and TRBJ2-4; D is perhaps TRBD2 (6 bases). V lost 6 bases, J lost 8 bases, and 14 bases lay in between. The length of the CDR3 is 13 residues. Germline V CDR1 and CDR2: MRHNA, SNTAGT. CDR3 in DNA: TGTGCCAGCAGCAATTTAGGGGAGGACATTCAGTACTTC. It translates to CASSNLGEDIQYF.

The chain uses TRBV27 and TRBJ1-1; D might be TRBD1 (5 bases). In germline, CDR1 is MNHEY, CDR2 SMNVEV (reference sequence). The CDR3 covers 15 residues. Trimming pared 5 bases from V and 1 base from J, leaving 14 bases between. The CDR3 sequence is CASSTLGVKNTEAFF. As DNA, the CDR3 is TGTGCCAGCAGTACCTTAGGGGTGAAGAACACTGAAGCTTTCTTT.

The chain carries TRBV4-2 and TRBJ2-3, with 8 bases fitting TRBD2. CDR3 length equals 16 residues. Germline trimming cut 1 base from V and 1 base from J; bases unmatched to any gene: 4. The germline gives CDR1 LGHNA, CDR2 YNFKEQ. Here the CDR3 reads CASSQVRRGGTDTQYF. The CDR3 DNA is TGTGCCAGCAGCCAAGTGCGGCGGGGGGGCACAGATACGCAGTATTTT.

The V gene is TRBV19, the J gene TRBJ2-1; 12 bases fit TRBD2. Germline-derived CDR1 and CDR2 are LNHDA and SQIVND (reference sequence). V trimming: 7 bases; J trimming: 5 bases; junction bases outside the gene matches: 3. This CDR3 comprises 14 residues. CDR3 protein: CASTGLAGHNEQFF. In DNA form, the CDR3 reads TGTGCCAGTACTGGACTAGCGGGACACAATGAGCAGTTCTTC.

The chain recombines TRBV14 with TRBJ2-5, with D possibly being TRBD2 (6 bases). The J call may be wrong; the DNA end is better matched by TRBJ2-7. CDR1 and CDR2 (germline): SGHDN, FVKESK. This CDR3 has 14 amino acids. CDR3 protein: CASSRQRGISEQYF. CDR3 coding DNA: TGTGCCAGCAGCCGACAGCGCGGGATTAGCGAGCAGTACTTC.

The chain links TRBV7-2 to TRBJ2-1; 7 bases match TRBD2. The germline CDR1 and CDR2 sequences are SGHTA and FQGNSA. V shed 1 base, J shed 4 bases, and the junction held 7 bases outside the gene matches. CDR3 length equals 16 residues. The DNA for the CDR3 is TGTGCCAGCAGCTTAGAGAGCGGGATGTCGTACAATGAGCAGTTCTTC. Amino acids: CASSLESGMSYNEQFF.

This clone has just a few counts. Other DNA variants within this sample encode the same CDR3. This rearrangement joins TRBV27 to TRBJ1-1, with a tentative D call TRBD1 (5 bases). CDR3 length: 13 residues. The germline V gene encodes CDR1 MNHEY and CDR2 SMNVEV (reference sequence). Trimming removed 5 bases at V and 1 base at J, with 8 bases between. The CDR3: CASSLQGNTEAFF. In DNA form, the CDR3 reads TGTGCCAGCAGTCTGCAGGGGAACACTGAAGCTTTCTTT.

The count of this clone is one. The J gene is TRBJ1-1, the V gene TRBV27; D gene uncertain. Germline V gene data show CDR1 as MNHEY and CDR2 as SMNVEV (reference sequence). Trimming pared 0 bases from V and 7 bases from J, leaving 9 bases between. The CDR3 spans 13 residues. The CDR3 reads CASSLSPRIEAFF. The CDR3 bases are TGTGCCAGCAGTTTATCGCCGAGGATTGAAGCTTTCTTT.

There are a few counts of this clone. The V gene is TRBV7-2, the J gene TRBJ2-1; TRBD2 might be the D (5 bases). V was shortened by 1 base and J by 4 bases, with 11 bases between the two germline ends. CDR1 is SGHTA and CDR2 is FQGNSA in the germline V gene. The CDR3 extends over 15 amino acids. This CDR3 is CASSLGSGRYNEQFF. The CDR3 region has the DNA TGTGCCAGCAGCTTAGGGAGTGGGAGATACAATGAGCAGTTCTTC.

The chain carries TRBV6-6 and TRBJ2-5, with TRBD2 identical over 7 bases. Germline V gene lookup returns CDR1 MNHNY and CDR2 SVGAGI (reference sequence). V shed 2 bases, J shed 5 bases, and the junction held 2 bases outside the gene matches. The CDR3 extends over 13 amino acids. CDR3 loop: CASSYGEGETQYF. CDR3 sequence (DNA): TGTGCCAGCAGTTACGGGGAGGGTGAGACCCAGTACTTC.

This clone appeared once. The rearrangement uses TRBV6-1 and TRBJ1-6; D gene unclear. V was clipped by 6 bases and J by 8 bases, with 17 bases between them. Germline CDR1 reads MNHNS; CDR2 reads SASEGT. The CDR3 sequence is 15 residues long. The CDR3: CASRHYSVVDSPLHF. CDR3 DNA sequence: TGTGCCAGCAGGCATTACTCTGTTGTGGATTCACCCCTCCACTTT.

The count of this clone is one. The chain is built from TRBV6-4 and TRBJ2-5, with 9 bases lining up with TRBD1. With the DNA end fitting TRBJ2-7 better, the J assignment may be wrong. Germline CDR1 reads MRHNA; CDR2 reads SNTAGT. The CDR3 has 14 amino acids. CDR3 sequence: CASSPGTGSYEQYF. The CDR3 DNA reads TGTGCCAGCAGTCCCGGGACAGGGTCCTACGAGCAGTACTTC.

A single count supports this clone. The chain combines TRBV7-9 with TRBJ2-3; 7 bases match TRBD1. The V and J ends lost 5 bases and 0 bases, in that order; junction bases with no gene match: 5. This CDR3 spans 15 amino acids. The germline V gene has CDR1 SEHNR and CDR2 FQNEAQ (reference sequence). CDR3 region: CASSITGDSTDTQYF. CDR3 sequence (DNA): TGTGCCAGCAGCATAACAGGGGATAGCACAGATACGCAGTATTTT.

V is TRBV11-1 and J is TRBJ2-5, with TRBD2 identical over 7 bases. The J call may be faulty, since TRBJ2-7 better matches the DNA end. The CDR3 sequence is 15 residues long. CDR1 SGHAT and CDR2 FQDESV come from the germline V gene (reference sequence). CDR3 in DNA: TGTGCCAGCACCCCCGGGACGGGGGGTCCCTACGAGCAGTACTTC. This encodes CASTPGTGGPYEQYF.

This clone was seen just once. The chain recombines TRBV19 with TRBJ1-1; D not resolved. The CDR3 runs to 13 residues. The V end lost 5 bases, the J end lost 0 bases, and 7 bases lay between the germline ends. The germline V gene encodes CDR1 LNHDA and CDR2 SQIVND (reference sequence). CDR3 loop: CASSFNLNTEAFF. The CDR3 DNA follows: TGTGCCAGTAGTTTTAACTTGAACACTGAAGCTTTCTTT.

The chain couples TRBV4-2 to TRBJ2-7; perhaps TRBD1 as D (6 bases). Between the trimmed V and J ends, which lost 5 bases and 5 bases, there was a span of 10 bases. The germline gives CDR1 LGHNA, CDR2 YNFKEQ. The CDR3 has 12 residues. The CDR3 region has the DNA TGTGCCAGCAGCTCCCAGGGGCACGAGCAGTACTTC. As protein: CASSSQGHEQYF.

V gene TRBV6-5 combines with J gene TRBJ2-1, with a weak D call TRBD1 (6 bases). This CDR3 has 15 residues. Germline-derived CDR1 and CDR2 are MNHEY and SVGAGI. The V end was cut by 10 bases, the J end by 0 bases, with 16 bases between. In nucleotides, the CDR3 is TGTGCCACGGGCAGGGGTAGAAACTCCTACAATGAGCAGTTCTTC. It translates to CATGRGRNSYNEQFF.

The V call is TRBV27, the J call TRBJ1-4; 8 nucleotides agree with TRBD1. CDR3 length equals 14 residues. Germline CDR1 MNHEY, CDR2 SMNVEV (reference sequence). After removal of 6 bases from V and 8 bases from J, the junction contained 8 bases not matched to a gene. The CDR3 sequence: CASSAAGTGEKLFF. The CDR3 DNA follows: TGTGCCAGCAGCGCAGCCGGGACAGGAGAAAAACTGTTTTTT.

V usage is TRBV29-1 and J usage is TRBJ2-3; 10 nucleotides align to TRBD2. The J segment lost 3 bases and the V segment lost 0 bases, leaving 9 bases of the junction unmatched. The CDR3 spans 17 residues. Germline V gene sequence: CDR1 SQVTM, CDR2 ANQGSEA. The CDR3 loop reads CSVEDQERGGRTDTQYF. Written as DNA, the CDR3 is TGCAGCGTTGAAGATCAGGAGCGGGGGGGCCGGACAGATACGCAGTATTTT.

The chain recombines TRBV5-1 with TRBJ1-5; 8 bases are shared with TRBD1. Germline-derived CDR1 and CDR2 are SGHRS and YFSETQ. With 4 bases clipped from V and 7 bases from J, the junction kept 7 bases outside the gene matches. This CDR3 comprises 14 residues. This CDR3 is CASSQGQGSQPQHF. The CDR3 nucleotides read TGCGCCAGCAGCCAAGGACAGGGCTCACAGCCCCAGCATTTT.

The DNA of the CDR3 is TGTGCCAGCAGTTTCCAGGGGAGAACGACGGGCTACACCTTC. Protein product: CASSFQGRTTGYTF. The chain is built from TRBV28 and TRBJ1-2; D possibly corresponds to TRBD1 (6 bases). Trimming took 3 bases from V and 8 from J, leaving 16 bases between them. The length of the CDR3 is 14 residues. CDR1 and CDR2 (germline): MDHEN, SYDVKM.

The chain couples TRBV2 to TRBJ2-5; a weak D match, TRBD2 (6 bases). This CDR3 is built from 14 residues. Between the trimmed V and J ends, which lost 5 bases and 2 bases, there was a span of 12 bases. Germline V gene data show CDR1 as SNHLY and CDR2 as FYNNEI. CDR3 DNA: TGTGCCAGCAGTCCCCGGGACTCACAAGAGACCCAGTACTTC. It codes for CASSPRDSQETQYF.

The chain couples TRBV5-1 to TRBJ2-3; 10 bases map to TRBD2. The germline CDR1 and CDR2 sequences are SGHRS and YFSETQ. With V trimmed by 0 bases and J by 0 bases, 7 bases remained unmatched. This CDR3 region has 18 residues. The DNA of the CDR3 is TGCGCCAGCAGCTTGGAGGCTAGCGGGAGTCTTAGCACAGATACGCAGTATTTT. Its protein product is CASSLEASGSLSTDTQYF.

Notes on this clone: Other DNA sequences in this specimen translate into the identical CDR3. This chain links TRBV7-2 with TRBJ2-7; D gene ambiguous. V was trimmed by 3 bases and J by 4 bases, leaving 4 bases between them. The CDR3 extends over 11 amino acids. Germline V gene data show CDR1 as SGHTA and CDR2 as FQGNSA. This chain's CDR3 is CASSLSYEQYF. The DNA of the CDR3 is TGTGCCAGCAGCTTGAGTTACGAGCAGTACTTC.

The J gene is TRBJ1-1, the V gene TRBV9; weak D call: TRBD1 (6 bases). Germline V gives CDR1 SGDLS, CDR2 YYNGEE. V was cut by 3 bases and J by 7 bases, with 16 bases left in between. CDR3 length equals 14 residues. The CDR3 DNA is TGTGCCAGCAGCGCTCGGGGGGGCGGCGGTGAAGCTTTCTTT. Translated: CASSARGGGGEAFF.